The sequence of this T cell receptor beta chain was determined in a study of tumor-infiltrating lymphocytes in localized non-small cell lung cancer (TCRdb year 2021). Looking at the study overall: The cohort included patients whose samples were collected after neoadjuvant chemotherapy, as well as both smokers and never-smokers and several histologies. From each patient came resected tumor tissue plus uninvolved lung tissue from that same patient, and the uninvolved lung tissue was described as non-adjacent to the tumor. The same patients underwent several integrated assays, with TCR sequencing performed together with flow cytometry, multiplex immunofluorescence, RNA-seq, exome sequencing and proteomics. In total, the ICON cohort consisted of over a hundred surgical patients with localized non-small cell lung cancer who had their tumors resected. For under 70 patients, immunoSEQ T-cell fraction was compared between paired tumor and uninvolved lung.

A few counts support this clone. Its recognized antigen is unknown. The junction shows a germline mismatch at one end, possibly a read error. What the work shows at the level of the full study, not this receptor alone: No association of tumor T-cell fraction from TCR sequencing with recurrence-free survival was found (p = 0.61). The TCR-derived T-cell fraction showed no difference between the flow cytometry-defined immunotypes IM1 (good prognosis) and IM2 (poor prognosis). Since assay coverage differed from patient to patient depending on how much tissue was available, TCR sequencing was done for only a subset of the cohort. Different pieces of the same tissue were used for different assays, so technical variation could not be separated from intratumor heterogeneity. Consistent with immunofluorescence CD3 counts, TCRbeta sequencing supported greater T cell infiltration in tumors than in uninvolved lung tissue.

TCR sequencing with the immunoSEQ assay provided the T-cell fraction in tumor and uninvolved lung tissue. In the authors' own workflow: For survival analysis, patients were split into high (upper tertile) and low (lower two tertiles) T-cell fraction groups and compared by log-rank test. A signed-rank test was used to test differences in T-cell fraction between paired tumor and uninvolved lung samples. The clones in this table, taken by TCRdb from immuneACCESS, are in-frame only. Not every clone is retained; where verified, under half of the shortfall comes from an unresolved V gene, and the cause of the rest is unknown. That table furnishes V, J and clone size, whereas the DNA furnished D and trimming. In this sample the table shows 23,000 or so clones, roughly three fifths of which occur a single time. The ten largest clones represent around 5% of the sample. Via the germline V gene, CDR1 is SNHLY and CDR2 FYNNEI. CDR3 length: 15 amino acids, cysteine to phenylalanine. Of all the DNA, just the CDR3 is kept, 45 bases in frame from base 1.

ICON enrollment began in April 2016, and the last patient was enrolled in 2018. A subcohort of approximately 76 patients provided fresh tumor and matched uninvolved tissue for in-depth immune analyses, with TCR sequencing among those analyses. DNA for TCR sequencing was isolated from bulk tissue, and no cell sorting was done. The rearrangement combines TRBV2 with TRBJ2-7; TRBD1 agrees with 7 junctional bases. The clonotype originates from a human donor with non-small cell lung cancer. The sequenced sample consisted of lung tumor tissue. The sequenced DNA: TGTGCAAGCACAGCCCGGACAGGCAAGTCCTACGAGCAGTACTTC. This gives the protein CASTARTGKSYEQYF. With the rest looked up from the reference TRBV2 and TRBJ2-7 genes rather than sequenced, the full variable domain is EPEVTQTPSHQVTQMGQEVILRCVPISNHLYFYWYRQILGQKVEFLVSFYNNEISEKSEIFDDQFSVERPDGSNFTLKIRSTKLEDSAMYFCASTARTGKSYEQYFGPGTRLTVT.